Below are 29 T cell receptor beta chains sequenced from a single sample in a study of STAT5B mutations in CD4+ large granular lymphocyte leukemia (dated by TCRdb to between 2022 and 2023). Library preparation used the immunoSEQ multiplex PCR assay. The immuneACCESS repertoire file appears here via TCRdb, limited to in-frame rearrangements. These files lack a portion of the clones; in checked studies, under half of the deficit traces to unresolved V genes, and the cause of the others is not known. This sample lists tens of thousands of clones; roughly three quarters were detected once. The ten top clones hold 1.5% of the sample. Sequencing was done on a sample of CD4+ T cells from blood buffy coats. The origin of the receptors is a human donor in good health.

The chain uses TRBV28 and TRBJ2-1; 10 bases map to TRBD2. The V gene's germline CDR1 is MDHEN and CDR2 SYDVKM. V shed 0 bases, J shed 4 bases, and the junction held 3 bases outside the gene matches. The CDR3 sequence is 16 residues long. Here the CDR3 DNA reads TGTGCCAGCAGTTTATGGGTAGCGGGGGGATACAATGAGCAGTTCTTC. It yields the protein CASSLWVAGGYNEQFF.

This sequence joins TRBV27 and TRBJ1-6; D gene uncertain. The CDR3 is 14 residues long. V was cut by 7 bases and J by 6 bases, with 13 bases left in between. Looked up from germline, CDR1 is MNHEY and CDR2 is SMNVEV (reference sequence). DNA of the CDR3: TGTGCCAGCAAGGAGGCACTGGTTAATTCACCCCTCCACTTT. As protein: CASKEALVNSPLHF.

The rearrangement joins TRBV27 to TRBJ1-4; D ambiguous. Germline assignment: CDR1 MNHEY and CDR2 SMNVEV (reference sequence). The CDR3 extends over 15 amino acids. Between the trimmed V and J ends, which lost 5 bases and 1 base, there was a span of 11 bases. The CDR3 coding sequence is TGTGCCAGCAGTATCTCGGGCCTAACTAATGAAAAACTGTTTTTT. Translated: CASSISGLTNEKLFF.

The chain employs TRBV20-1 and TRBJ1-6; D is ambiguous. The V end lost 3 bases, the J end lost 10 bases, and 7 bases lay between the germline ends. From germline, CDR1 is DFQATT and CDR2 SNEGSKA (reference sequence). The CDR3 contains 11 residues. The chain's CDR3 is CSASLGSPLHF. The CDR3 DNA reads as TGCAGTGCTAGCTTAGGCTCACCCCTCCACTTT.

V is TRBV4-1 and J is TRBJ2-3; D may be TRBD2 (6 bases). The CDR3 is 17 amino acids. Germline V gene lookup returns CDR1 MGHRA and CDR2 YSYEKL. Trimming removed 3 bases at V and 2 bases at J, with 18 bases between. CDR3 sequence (DNA): TGCGCCAGCAGCCATATTACAACGGGCGGGGTCACAGATACGCAGTATTTT. It yields the protein CASSHITTGGVTDTQYF.

The rearrangement links TRBV6-1 to TRBJ1-5, with D possibly matching TRBD1 (6 bases). The CDR3 runs 15 residues. Per germline, CDR1 MNHNS and CDR2 SASEGT. Trimming stripped 1 base from V and 6 bases from J, with 13 bases between. The CDR3 bases are TGTGCCAGCAGTGAAGGAGGAACAGGGTTTCAGCCCCAGCATTTT. It yields the protein CASSEGGTGFQPQHF.

This clone was observed once. This chain connects TRBV18 to TRBJ2-3, with D perhaps TRBD2 (6 bases). With 3 bases removed from V and 2 bases from J, the gap between germline ends came to 12 bases. CDR3 length: 15 residues. The germline V gene encodes CDR1 KGHSH and CDR2 LQKENI. The CDR3 protein is CASSPPAGPTDTQYF. DNA for the CDR3: TGTGCCAGCTCACCTCCGGCGGGGCCCACAGATACGCAGTATTTT.

The V call is TRBV29-1, the J call TRBJ1-4; tentatively, D is TRBD1 (5 bases). Germline V CDR1 and CDR2: SQVTM, ANQGSEA. The CDR3 contains 13 residues. The germline V and J ends were trimmed by 7 bases and 0 bases, with 9 bases remaining between them. CDR3 bases: TGCAGCGCTGGGGACGCAACTAATGAAAAACTGTTTTTT. Translation gives CSAGDATNEKLFF.

This clone has a single count. The chain carries TRBV9 and TRBJ1-3, with a weak D call TRBD1 (5 bases). Trimming shortened V by 3 bases and J by 0 bases, and 10 bases separated the two germline ends. This CDR3 is 15 amino acids long. Germline V lookup: CDR1 SGDLS, CDR2 YYNGEE. CDR3 nucleotide sequence: TGTGCCAGCAGCGCAAGGGGTTCCTCTGGAAACACCATATATTTT. Its protein product is CASSARGSSGNTIYF.

This clone was detected only once. This chain links TRBV5-1 with TRBJ2-7; D may be TRBD1 (5 bases). V was shortened by 0 bases and J by 6 bases, with 10 bases between the two germline ends. Germline lookup yields CDR1 SGHRS and CDR2 YFSETQ. The CDR3 totals 13 residues. The CDR3 DNA is TGCGCCAGCAGCTTGGAGGGGTCGGTCGAGCAGTACGTC. Its protein is CASSLEGSVEQYV.

This clone was counted a single time. The V call is TRBV19, the J call TRBJ2-5; D gene ambiguous. Trimming cost V 3 bases and J 0 bases, with 5 bases left between them. The CDR3 is 13 amino acids. CDR1 LNHDA and CDR2 SQIVND come from the germline V gene (reference sequence). The CDR3 nucleotides are TGTGCCAGTAGTATTTATAACCAAGAGACCCAGTACTTC. This gives the protein CASSIYNQETQYF.

The chain carries TRBV19 and TRBJ2-5; 11 nucleotides agree with TRBD2. Germline values: CDR1 LNHDA, CDR2 SQIVND (reference sequence). V shed 6 bases and J 4 bases; nucleotides not matched to a gene: 4. The CDR3 contains 14 residues. The CDR3 region has the DNA TGTGCCAGTAGCACCGGACTAGCGGGAGAGACCCAGTACTTC. It translates to CASSTGLAGETQYF.

The chain combines TRBV15 with TRBJ1-5, with TRBD1 matching 9 bases. The CDR3 runs 15 residues. Germline CDR1 reads LNHNV; CDR2 reads YYDKDF (reference sequence). V dropped 5 bases and J dropped 5; count of bases not matched to a gene: 7. CDR3 coding DNA: TGTGCCACCAGCGTCGGGACAGGGTTTTATCAGCCCCAGCATTTT. Residues: CATSVGTGFYQPQHF.

The V and J genes are TRBV28 and TRBJ1-1; 9 bases agree with TRBD1. The V gene end was trimmed by 5 bases and the J gene end by 4 bases; junction bases not matched to a gene: 11. The CDR3 length is 16 residues. CDR1 and CDR2 from the germline V gene are MDHEN and SYDVKM. For the CDR3, the DNA is TGTGCCAGCAGTACGAACAGGGGGCGCTGGGGCACTGAAGCTTTCTTT. It encodes CASSTNRGRWGTEAFF.

The DNA of the CDR3 is TGTGCCAGCAGTTCCGGGCCCATCTCTGGAAACACCATATATTTT. As protein: CASSSGPISGNTIYF. V and J are TRBV28 and TRBJ1-3; no clear D. V lost 4 bases to trimming and J lost 0 bases, with 10 bases between them. The CDR3 contains 15 residues. CDR1 is MDHEN, CDR2 SYDVKM, per germline.

The gene calls are TRBV11-1 and TRBJ1-1; D gene uncertain. CDR1 SGHAT and CDR2 FQDESV come from the germline V gene (reference sequence). The CDR3 extends over 17 amino acids. Trimming left V 1 base short and J 4 bases short, with 19 bases between. CDR3 DNA: TGTGCCAGCAGCTTAGTCGATAAGGCCGTCACCCCCACTGAAGCTTTCTTT. Translation: CASSLVDKAVTPTEAFF.

The V gene is TRBV10-3, the J gene TRBJ2-3, with 10 bases fitting TRBD2. The trim removed 4 bases at V and 2 bases at J, leaving 6 bases unmatched. Germline V CDR1 and CDR2: ENHRY, SYGVKD. This CDR3 spans 16 amino acids. The CDR3 here is CAISGVSGGNTDTQYF. The CDR3 DNA follows: TGTGCCATCAGTGGTGTTAGCGGGGGGAACACAGATACGCAGTATTTT.

This clone was seen a few times. DNA of the CDR3: TGTGCCAGCACCCGGGACAGGGGCCTCTATAATTCACCCCTCCACTTT. This codes for CASTRDRGLYNSPLHF. The chain carries TRBV28 and TRBJ1-6, with 10 bases lining up with TRBD1. Germline V gives CDR1 MDHEN, CDR2 SYDVKM. The CDR3 runs 16 residues. Trimming removed 7 bases from V and 3 bases from J; junction bases left unmatched: 6.

The rearrangement uses TRBV5-6 and TRBJ1-6, with a possible D match to TRBD1 (5 bases). V dropped 0 bases and J dropped 8 bases, with 12 bases sitting between them. Germline V gene lookup returns CDR1 SGHDT and CDR2 YYEEEE. The CDR3 has 15 residues. The CDR3: CASSLAGGVDSPLHF. The CDR3 bases are TGTGCCAGCAGCTTGGCCGGGGGTGTCGATTCACCCCTCCACTTT.

Written as DNA, the CDR3 is TGTGCCAGTAGTGCCTTCAACAATGAGCAGTTCTTC. Translating gives CASSAFNNEQFF. V and J are TRBV19 and TRBJ2-1; D gene ambiguous. The CDR3 extends over 12 amino acids. Germline V gives CDR1 LNHDA, CDR2 SQIVND (reference sequence). V lost 5 bases, J lost 5 bases, and 7 bases lay in between.

The chain has TRBV4-2 and TRBJ2-3; no clear D gene. The CDR3 is 15 amino acids. The V gene's germline CDR1 is LGHNA and CDR2 YNFKEQ. Between the trimmed V and J ends, which lost 1 base and 6 bases, there was a span of 14 bases. The CDR3: CASSQVVGLSDTQYF. The CDR3 DNA follows: TGTGCCAGCAGCCAAGTTGTGGGCTTGTCGGATACGCAGTATTTT.

V usage is TRBV19 and J usage is TRBJ1-2, with TRBD1 matching over 10 bases. The J segment lost 6 bases and the V segment lost 6 bases, leaving 7 bases of the junction unmatched. Germline CDR1 is LNHDA and CDR2 is SQIVND (reference sequence). This CDR3 spans 14 amino acids. The CDR3 sequence is CASSRPGTGDGYTF. The CDR3 DNA follows: TGTGCCAGTAGCCGCCCCGGGACAGGGGATGGCTACACCTTC.

V and J are TRBV18 and TRBJ2-5; 8 nucleotides agree with TRBD1. The CDR3 has 14 amino acids. The ends lost 4 bases at V and 5 bases at J; junction bases unmatched: 6. Germline V gives CDR1 KGHSH, CDR2 LQKENI. CDR3 in DNA: TGTGCCAGCTCACTTGGACAGGGTGAGGAGACCCAGTACTTC. It yields the protein CASSLGQGEETQYF.

The rearrangement links TRBV5-6 to TRBJ1-6, with 7 bases lining up with TRBD1. Germline trimming cut 3 bases from V and 4 bases from J; bases unmatched to any gene: 13. The CDR3 extends over 18 amino acids. CDR1 is SGHDT, CDR2 YYEEEE, per germline. In nucleotides, the CDR3 is TGTGCCAGCAGCTACACTACAGGGGCCCTAGTTTATAATTCACCCCTCCACTTT. Protein product: CASSYTTGALVYNSPLHF. Supplemented by reference TRBV5-6 and TRBJ1-6, the full variable domain reads DAGVTQSPTHLIKTRGQQVTLRCSPKSGHDTVSWYQQALGQGPQFIFQYYEEEERQRGNFPDRFSGHQFPNYSSELNVNALLLGDSALYLCASSYTTGALVYNSPLHFGNGTRLTVT.

This clone is a singleton in its sample. The chain has TRBV7-2 and TRBJ1-1; D is unclear. CDR3 size: 13 residues. The germline CDR1 and CDR2 sequences are SGHTA and FQGNSA. V shed 5 bases and J shed 2 bases, with 9 bases lying between them. CDR3 amino acids: CASSLPPNTEAFF. For the CDR3, the DNA is TGTGCCAGCAGCCTCCCACCTAACACTGAAGCTTTCTTT.

J is TRBJ2-5 and V is TRBV5-1; no clear D. The CDR3 sequence is 14 residues long. V lost 4 bases and J lost 5, with 15 bases in between. Germline CDR1 reads SGHRS; CDR2 reads YFSETQ. CDR3 loop: CASSPQPVSETQYF. Here the CDR3 DNA reads TGCGCCAGCAGCCCCCAGCCTGTCTCGGAGACCCAGTACTTC.

This chain links TRBV6-4 with TRBJ2-1, with 10 bases that match TRBD2. Germline-derived CDR1 and CDR2 are MRHNA and SNTAGT. CDR3 length: 15 amino acids. Trimming at V came to 4 bases and at J to 6 bases, leaving 6 bases not matched to a gene. Here the CDR3 DNA reads TGTGCCAGCAGTGCTTGGGCTAGCGGGGGCAATGAGCAGTTCTTC. Its translation is CASSAWASGGNEQFF.

The chain has TRBV2 and TRBJ1-1; D gene ambiguous. The CDR3 consists of 14 residues. Trimming took 3 bases from V and 4 from J, leaving 12 bases between them. Germline CDR1 is SNHLY and CDR2 is FYNNEI. The CDR3 reads CASSESRLGTEAFF. Here the CDR3 DNA reads TGTGCCAGCAGTGAGAGCCGCCTAGGCACTGAAGCTTTCTTT.

The chain carries TRBV7-8 and TRBJ2-2, with D perhaps matching TRBD1 or TRBD2 (5 bases each). The CDR3 is made up of 14 amino acids. V was clipped by 5 bases and J by 2 bases, with 9 bases between them. Germline loops: CDR1 SGHVS, CDR2 FQNEAQ. The DNA of the CDR3 is TGTGCCAGCAGCATGGGACCCAACACCGGGGAGCTGTTTTTT. Translating gives CASSMGPNTGELFF.